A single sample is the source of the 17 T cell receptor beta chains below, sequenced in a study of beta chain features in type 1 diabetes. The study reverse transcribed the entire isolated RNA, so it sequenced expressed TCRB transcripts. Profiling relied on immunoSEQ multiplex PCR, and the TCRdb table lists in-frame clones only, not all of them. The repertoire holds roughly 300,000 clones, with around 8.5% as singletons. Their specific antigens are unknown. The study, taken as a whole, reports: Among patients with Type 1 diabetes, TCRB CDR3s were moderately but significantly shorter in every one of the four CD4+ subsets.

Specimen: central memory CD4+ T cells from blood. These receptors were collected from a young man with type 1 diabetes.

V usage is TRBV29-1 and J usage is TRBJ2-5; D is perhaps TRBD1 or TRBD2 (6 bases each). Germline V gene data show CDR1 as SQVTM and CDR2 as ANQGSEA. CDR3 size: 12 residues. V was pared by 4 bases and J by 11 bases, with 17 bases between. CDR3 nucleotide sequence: TGCAGCGTTGTGTTCGGGGGCGAAGAGCAGTACTTC. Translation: CSVVFGGEEQYF.

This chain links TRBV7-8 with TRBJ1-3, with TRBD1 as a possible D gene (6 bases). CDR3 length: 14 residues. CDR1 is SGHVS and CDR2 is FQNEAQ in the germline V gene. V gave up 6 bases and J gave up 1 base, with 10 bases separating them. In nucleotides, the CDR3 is TGTGCCAGCAGACAAGGGGGGTCTGGAAACACCATATATTTT. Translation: CASRQGGSGNTIYF. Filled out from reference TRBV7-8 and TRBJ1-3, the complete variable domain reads GAGVSQSPRYKVAKRGQDVALRCDPISGHVSLFWYQQALGQGPEFLTYFQNEAQLDKSGLPSDRFFAERPEGSVSTLKIQRTQQEDSAVYLCASRQGGSGNTIYFGEGSWLTVV.

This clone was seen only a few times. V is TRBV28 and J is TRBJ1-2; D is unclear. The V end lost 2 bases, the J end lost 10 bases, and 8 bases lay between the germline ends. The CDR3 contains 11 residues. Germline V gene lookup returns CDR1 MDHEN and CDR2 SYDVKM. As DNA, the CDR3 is TGTGCCAGCAGTTTACACGAAGTCTACACCTTC. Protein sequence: CASSLHEVYTF.

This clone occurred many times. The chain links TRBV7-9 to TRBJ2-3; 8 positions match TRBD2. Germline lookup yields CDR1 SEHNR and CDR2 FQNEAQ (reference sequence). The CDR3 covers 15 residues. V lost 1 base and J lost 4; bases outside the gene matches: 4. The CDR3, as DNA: TGTGCCAGCAGCTTAGGGGGACTAGTCTCAGATACGCAGTATTTT. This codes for CASSLGGLVSDTQYF.

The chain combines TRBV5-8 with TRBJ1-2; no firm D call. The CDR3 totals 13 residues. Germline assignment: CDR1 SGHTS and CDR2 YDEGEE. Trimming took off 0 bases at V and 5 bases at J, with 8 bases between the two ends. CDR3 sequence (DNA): TGTGCCAGCAGCTTGGTGAGGAGTTATGGCTACACCTTC. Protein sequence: CASSLVRSYGYTF.

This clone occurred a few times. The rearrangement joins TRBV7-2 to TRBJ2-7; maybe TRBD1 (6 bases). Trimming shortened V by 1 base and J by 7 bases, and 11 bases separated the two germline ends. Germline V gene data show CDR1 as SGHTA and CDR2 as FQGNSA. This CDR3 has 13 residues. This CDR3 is CASSLVPTGEQYF. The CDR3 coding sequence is TGTGCCAGCAGCTTAGTCCCAACAGGGGAGCAGTACTTC. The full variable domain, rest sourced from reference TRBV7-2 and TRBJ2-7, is GAGVSQSPSNKVTEKGKDVELRCDPISGHTALYWYRQSLGQGLEFLIYFQGNSAPDKSGLPSDRFSAERTGGSVSTLTIQRTQQEDSAVYLCASSLVPTGEQYFGPGTRLTVT.

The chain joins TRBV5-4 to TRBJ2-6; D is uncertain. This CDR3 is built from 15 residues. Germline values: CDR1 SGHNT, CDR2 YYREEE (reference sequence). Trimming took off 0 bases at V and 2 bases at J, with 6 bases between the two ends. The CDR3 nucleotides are TGTGCCAGCAGCTTGGACATCACTGGGGCCAACGTCCTGACTTTC. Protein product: CASSLDITGANVLTF.

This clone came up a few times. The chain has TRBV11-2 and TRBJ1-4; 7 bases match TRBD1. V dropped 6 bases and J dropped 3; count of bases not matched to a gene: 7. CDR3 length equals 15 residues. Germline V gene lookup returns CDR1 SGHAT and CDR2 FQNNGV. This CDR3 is CASSPFRGANEKLFF. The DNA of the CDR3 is TGTGCCAGCAGTCCCTTCAGGGGGGCTAATGAAAAACTGTTTTTT.

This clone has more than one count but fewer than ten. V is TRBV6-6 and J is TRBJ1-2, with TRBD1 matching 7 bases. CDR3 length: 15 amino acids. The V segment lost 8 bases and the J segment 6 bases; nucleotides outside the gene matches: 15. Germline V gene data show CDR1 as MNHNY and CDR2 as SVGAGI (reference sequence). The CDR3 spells CASEGYDRARHGYTF. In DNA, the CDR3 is TGTGCCAGCGAAGGGTATGACAGGGCGAGGCATGGCTACACCTTC.

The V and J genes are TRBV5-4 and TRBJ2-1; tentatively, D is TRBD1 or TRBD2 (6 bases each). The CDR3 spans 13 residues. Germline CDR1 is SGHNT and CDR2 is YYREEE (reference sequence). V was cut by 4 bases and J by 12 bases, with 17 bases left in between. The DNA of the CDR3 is TGTGCCAGCAGCGTGGAAGGGGGGTTGATGCAGTTCTTC. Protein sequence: CASSVEGGLMQFF.

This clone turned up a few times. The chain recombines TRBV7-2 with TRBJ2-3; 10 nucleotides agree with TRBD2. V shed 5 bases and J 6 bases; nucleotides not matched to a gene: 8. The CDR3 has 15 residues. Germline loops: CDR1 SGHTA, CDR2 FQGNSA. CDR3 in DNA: TGTGCCAGCAGCGTAAGCGGGGGGGCATGGGATACGCAGTATTTT. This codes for CASSVSGGAWDTQYF.

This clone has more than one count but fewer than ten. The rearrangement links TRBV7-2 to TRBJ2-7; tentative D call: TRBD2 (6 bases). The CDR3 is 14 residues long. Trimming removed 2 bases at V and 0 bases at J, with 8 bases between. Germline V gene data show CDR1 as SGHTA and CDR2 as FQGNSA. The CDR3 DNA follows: TGTGCCAGCAGCTTACTAGCGACCTCCTACGAGCAGTACTTC. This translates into CASSLLATSYEQYF.

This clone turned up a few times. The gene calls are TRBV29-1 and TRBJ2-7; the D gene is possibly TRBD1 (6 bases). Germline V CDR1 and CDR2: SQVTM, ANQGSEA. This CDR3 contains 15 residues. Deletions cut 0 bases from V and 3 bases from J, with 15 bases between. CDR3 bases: TGCAGCGTTGAAGATAGGCAGGGGAGTCACTACGAGCAGTACTTC. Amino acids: CSVEDRQGSHYEQYF.

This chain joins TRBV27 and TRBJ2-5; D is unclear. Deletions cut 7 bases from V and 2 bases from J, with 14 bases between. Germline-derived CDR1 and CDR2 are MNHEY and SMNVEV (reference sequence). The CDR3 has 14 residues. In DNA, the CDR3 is TGTGCCAGCACCGCCGGCTGGGGTCAAGAGACCCAGTACTTC. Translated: CASTAGWGQETQYF.

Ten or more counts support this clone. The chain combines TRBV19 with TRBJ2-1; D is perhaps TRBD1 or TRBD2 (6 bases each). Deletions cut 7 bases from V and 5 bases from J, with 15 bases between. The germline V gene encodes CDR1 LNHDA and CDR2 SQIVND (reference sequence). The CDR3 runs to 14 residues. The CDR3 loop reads CASNWGARNNEQFF. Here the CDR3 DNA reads TGTGCCAGTAACTGGGGGGCTAGAAACAATGAGCAGTTCTTC. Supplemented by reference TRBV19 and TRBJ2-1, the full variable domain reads DGGITQSPKYLFRKEGQNVTLSCEQNLNHDAMYWYRQDPGQGLRLIYYSQIVNDFQKGDIAEGYSVSREKKESFPLTVTSAQKNPTAFYLCASNWGARNNEQFFGPGTRLTVL.

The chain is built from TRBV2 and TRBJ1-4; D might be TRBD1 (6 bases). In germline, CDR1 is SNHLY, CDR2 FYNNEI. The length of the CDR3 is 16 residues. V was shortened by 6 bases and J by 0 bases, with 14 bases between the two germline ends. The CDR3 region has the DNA TGTGCCAGCAGCAGGACTAGGACAGCAACTAATGAAAAACTGTTTTTT. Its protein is CASSRTRTATNEKLFF. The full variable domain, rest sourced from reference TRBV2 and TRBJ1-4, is EPEVTQTPSHQVTQMGQEVILRCVPISNHLYFYWYRQILGQKVEFLVSFYNNEISEKSEIFDDQFSVERPDGSNFTLKIRSTKLEDSAMYFCASSRTRTATNEKLFFGSGTQLSVL.

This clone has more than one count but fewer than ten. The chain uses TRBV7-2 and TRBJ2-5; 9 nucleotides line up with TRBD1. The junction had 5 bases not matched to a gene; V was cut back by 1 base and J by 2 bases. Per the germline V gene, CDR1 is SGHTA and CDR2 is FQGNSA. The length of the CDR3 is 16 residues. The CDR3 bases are TGTGCCAGCAGCTTAGTAGGGACAGGGAATCAAGAGACCCAGTACTTC. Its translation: CASSLVGTGNQETQYF.